A selection of T cell receptor beta chains follows, all from one sample in a study of shared clonotypes between healthy human individuals. The protocol was immunoSEQ multiplex PCR, while the TCRdb copy is restricted to in-frame clones and leaves out a portion. The sample records over a million clones, approximately 80% being singletons. The sequenced sample consisted of memory CD4+ T cells from PBMCs. All receptors come from a young man in good health. Some clones in this sample may be carry-over from other donors' samples. The CDR3 runs from the conserved cysteine through the conserved F or W. The D gene is left open where the match is weak. Not every row has a clone size; where given, it reads once, few, many or a size class.

TRBV7-9,TRBD1,NA,TRBJ1-1,TGTGCCAGCAGCTTACTTGGCAGGGGGCTAAGTGCTTTCTTT,CASSLLGRGLSAFF
TRBV10-3,TRBD1,NA,TRBJ1-5,TGTGCCACTTCAAAGGGGGGGACAGGGGATCAGCCCCAGCATTTT,CATSKGGTGDQPQHF
TRBV28,TRBD2,once,TRBJ2-1,TGTGCCAGCAGTGGACTAGCGGGAGGAGGGAGCTCCTACAATGAGCAGTTCTTC,CASSGLAGGGSSYNEQFF
TRBV11-3,NA,NA,TRBJ2-5,TGTGCCAGCAGCCCATTAGGCTCTGAGACCCAGTACTTC,CASSPLGSETQYF
TRBV2,NA,NA,TRBJ2-3,TGTGCCAGCAGTGAACAGGGCTTCACAGATACGCAGTATTTT,CASSEQGFTDTQYF
TRBV15,NA,once,TRBJ1-4,TGTGCCACCAGCAGTCGGGGTGCCCTAGGGGAAAAACTGTTTTTT,CATSSRGALGEKLFF
TRBV28,NA,NA,TRBJ1-1,TGTGCCAGCAGTTTACCCACACGACAGGCAGGATGGAACACTGAAGCTTTCTTT,CASSLPTRQAGWNTEAFF
TRBV2,TRBD1,NA,TRBJ2-2,TGTGCCAGCAGTGGAGGACAGGGACCCAACGGGGAGCTGTTTTTT,CASSGGQGPNGELFF
TRBV7-9,TRBD1,NA,TRBJ1-5,TGTGCCAGCAGCCTGGGACAGGGCCTAACGCCCCAGCATTTT,CASSLGQGLTPQHF
TRBV29-1,NA,NA,TRBJ1-3,TGCAGCGCCGGAAATACTGGAAACACCATATATTTT,CSAGNTGNTIYF
TRBV7-2,NA,NA,TRBJ1-5,TGTGCCAGCAGCTCCAGGGAATGGGTCAATCAGCCCCAGCATTTT,CASSSREWVNQPQHF
TRBV7-3,NA,few,TRBJ1-3,TGTGCCAGCAGCGGAGGCACGGGAAACACCATATATTTT,CASSGGTGNTIYF
TRBV29-1,TRBD2,few,TRBJ2-5,TGCAGCTCGTGGGAGGGTAAAGGGACCCAGTACTTC,CSSWEGKGTQYF
TRBV27,NA,few,TRBJ1-4,TGTGCCAGCAGTTTAGGGGTCAAGACCGCGGGATCCCCTCGGGGTGAAAAACTGTTTTTT,CASSLGVKTAGSPRGEKLFF
TRBV18,TRBD2,NA,TRBJ2-3,TGTGCCAGCTCACCACCTGTAGCGGGAGGGCGGGATACGCAGTATTTT,CASSPPVAGGRDTQYF
TRBV30,NA,NA,TRBJ1-3,TGTTCTTGTTGGGGGACTTCTGGAAACACCATATATTTT,CSCWGTSGNTIYF
TRBV28,NA,NA,TRBJ1-2,TGTGCCAGCAGTTTAAGGGGATACGAGATCGGCTACACCTTC,CASSLRGYEIGYTF
TRBV11-2,TRBD2,NA,TRBJ2-7,TGTGCCAGCAGCTTGGGACTAGGACCTTCTAACGAGCAGTACTTC,CASSLGLGPSNEQYF
TRBV28,NA,NA,TRBJ2-7,TGTGCCAGCAGTTTACCCGGGAGCTACGAGCAGTACTTC,CASSLPGSYEQYF
TRBV7-2,TRBD2,NA,TRBJ2-1,TGTGCCAGCAGCTCGACGGGACTAACCCTCGATGAGCAGTTCTTC,CASSSTGLTLDEQFF
TRBV5-6,NA,NA,TRBJ2-3,TGTGCCAGCAGCGGTACCCGGGGTACGCAGTATTTT,CASSGTRGTQYF
TRBV29-1,TRBD2,NA,TRBJ2-1,TGCAGCGTTCTGGGCGGGAGGGCCATGGATGAGCAGTTCTTC,CSVLGGRAMDEQFF
TRBV6-1,NA,NA,TRBJ1-2,TGTGCCAGCAGTCAACAGTCCGGTTATGGCTACACCTTC,CASSQQSGYGYTF
TRBV11-3,NA,NA,TRBJ2-7,TGTGCCAGCAGCCCCACCGGGACGAGCTCCTACGAGCAGTACTTC,CASSPTGTSSYEQYF
TRBV28,NA,NA,TRBJ2-7,TGTGCCAGCACCCCGCAAGGCAATGGGGTATACGAGCAGTACTTC,CASTPQGNGVYEQYF
TRBV18,NA,NA,TRBJ1-4,TGTGCCAGCTCACTCCTTCGGGGGGCGAGTACTAATGAAAAACTGTTTTTT,CASSLLRGASTNEKLFF
TRBV11-2,NA,NA,TRBJ2-1,TGTGCCAGCAGCTGGGACCGTTACAATGAGCAGTTCTTC,CASSWDRYNEQFF
TRBV2,NA,NA,TRBJ1-1,TGTGCCAGCAGTGAACAGGGAGTTACGGTTGGGAGTGAAGCTTTCTTT,CASSEQGVTVGSEAFF
TRBV5-6,NA,NA,TRBJ2-5,TGTGCCAGCAGCCCTGTCGGGACTGGGGTGACCCAGTACTTC,CASSPVGTGVTQYF
TRBV28,NA,NA,TRBJ2-7,TGTGCCAGCACCACAACGGTTTACGGGAGTAGTAAGGTTTACGAGCAGTACTTC,CASTTTVYGSSKVYEQYF
TRBV29-1,TRBD1,NA,TRBJ1-1,TGCAGCTTCAGCCGGGACAGGGACATTGAAGCTTTCTTT,CSFSRDRDIEAFF
TRBV6-1,NA,NA,TRBJ2-7,TGTGCCAGCAGTGAAGTAGGAGCAGGGGGGCAGGGCTACGAGCAGTACTTC,CASSEVGAGGQGYEQYF
TRBV4-2,TRBD1,NA,TRBJ1-1,TGTGCCAGCAGCCAACCCACCAGGGGGGCCCAAACTGAAGCTTTCTTT,CASSQPTRGAQTEAFF
TRBV7-2,NA,NA,TRBJ2-5,TGTGCCAGCAGCCCCAGGGGGGGAGGTTCTGAGTACTTC,CASSPRGGGSEYF
TRBV28,NA,NA,TRBJ1-5,TGTGCCAGCGGGGAGCAAAACAATCAGCCCCAGCATTTT,CASGEQNNQPQHF
TRBV7-3,TRBD2,few,TRBJ2-2,TGTGCCAGCGGATGGACTAGCGGGGTCGGGGAGCTGTTTTTT,CASGWTSGVGELFF
TRBV28,NA,NA,TRBJ2-2,TGTGCCAGCAGCTCCCGACACCCAAACACCGGGGAGCTGTTTTTT,CASSSRHPNTGELFF
TRBV27,TRBD2,NA,TRBJ2-7,TGTGCCAGCAGTTTGACGGGACTAGCGGACACCTACGAGCAGTACTTC,CASSLTGLADTYEQYF
TRBV6-1,NA,NA,TRBJ1-5,TGTGCCAGCTGCCCGTGGACAGTCCACAATCAGCCCCAGCATTTT,CASCPWTVHNQPQHF
TRBV2,NA,NA,TRBJ1-1,TGTGCCAGCAATATCGCCGTTAACACTGAAGCTTTCTTT,CASNIAVNTEAFF
TRBV5-1,NA,NA,TRBJ2-6,TGCGCCAGCAGCCTTACTGCTGGGGCCAACGTCCTGACTTTC,CASSLTAGANVLTF
TRBV11-2,NA,NA,TRBJ2-7,TGTGCCAGCACCCGAGCGTACGAGCAGTACTTC,CASTRAYEQYF
TRBV15,TRBD2,NA,TRBJ2-5,TGTGCCACCAGCACCACGAGCGGGAGTGGGAAGACCCAGTACTTC,CATSTTSGSGKTQYF
TRBV5-1,NA,NA,TRBJ2-1,TGCGCCAGCAGCTTGGAGGGCGGGAACTACAATGAGCAGTTCTTC,CASSLEGGNYNEQFF
TRBV14,NA,NA,TRBJ1-4,TGTGCCAGCAGCCAAGGTCGCAAGAGCTTGTTTTTT,CASSQGRKSLFF
TRBV7-3,NA,NA,TRBJ1-2,TGTGCCAGCAGCCTATTCGATAGCCGGACTAACTATGGCTACACCTTC,CASSLFDSRTNYGYTF
TRBV5-1,NA,NA,TRBJ2-3,TGCGCCAGCAGCCCTCTGTGGTCGGGAGCAGATACGCAGTATTTT,CASSPLWSGADTQYF
TRBV27,NA,NA,TRBJ2-7,TGTGCCAGCAGTCCGGGGGACGGCCTTTATGTGTACTTC,CASSPGDGLYVYF
TRBV5-1,NA,NA,TRBJ2-1,TGCGCCAGCAGCTTTGGGGGAGTGGGTTACAATGAGCAGTTCTTC,CASSFGGVGYNEQFF
TRBV5-4,TRBD1,NA,TRBJ2-2,TGTGCCAGCAGCGTGGGGGCGGGCAGGGGGCCTAACACCGGGGAGCTGTTTTTT,CASSVGAGRGPNTGELFF
TRBV5-4,TRBD1,few,TRBJ1-1,TGTGCCAGCAGCTTGTCGAAGACAGGGACGGCGTTGAACACTGAAGCTTTCTTT,CASSLSKTGTALNTEAFF
TRBV6-1,TRBD2,NA,TRBJ2-5,TGTGCCAGCAGTGAAGCTTGGCGGGAGGGTCGGGAGACCCAGTACTTC,CASSEAWREGRETQYF
TRBV7-2,TRBD1,NA,TRBJ2-7,TGTGCCAGCAGCTTAGTAAGGACAGGACCCTACGAGCAGTACTTC,CASSLVRTGPYEQYF